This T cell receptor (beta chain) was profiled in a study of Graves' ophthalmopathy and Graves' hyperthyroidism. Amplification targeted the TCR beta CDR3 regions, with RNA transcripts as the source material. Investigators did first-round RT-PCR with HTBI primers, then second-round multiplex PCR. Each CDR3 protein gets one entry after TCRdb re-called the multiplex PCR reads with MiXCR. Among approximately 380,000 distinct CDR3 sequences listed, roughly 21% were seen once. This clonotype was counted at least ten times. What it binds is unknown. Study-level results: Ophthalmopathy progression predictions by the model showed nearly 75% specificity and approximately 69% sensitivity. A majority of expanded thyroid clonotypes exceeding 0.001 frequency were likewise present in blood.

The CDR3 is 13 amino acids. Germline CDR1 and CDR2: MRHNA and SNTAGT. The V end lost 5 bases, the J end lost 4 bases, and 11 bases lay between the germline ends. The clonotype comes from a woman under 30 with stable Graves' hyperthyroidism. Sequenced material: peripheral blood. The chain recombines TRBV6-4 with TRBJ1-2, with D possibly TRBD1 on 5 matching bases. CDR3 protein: CASSPFDSYGYTF. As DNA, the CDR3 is TGTGCCAGCAGTCCTTTCGACAGCTATGGCTACACCTTC.